This TCR beta chain was observed in a study of identical twins (dated by TCRdb to 2016 to 2017). The study in broad terms: The study deep-sequenced TCR alpha and beta repertoires from monozygotic twins, unrelated adults of various ages and cord blood to test whether fetal clonotypes persist. To rule out contamination, the twin experiments were replicated at different times with different library preparation protocols.

The V and J ends are trimmed by 0 bases and 0 bases, leaving 8 bases between them. Its CDR3 holds 15 amino acids, cysteine through phenylalanine. The CDR3 DNA has 45 bases and is translated from base 1. This clonotype was seen at least ten times. Its target antigen remains unknown. Base qualities are not recorded, but no much larger clone differs from it by a single base. To prepare the library, 5' RACE was applied. Sequencing was performed on an Illumina HiSeq 2000. Template switching added a universal primer binding site, and the final cDNA carried a unique molecular identifier that allowed TCR cDNA molecules to be counted accurately. Specific primers in the conserved constant-segment region were used to synthesize first-strand cDNA for the TCR alpha and beta chains. To control for contamination, every cDNA library carried two barcodes: a SMART-Mk sample barcode plus Illumina barcodes. Two successive PCR steps introduced TruSeq adapter sequences along with Illumina sample barcodes. The Illumina HiSeq platform was used with custom primers to sequence TCR alpha and beta cDNA libraries. From the authors' description of their analysis: MiGEC was used to process raw reads and extract unique molecular identifiers, and MiXCR was used to find CDR3 positions. Recombination models were inferred per individual with the repgenHMM and IGoR tools using an EM algorithm. Shared clonotype analysis was performed with the tcR package in R, normalizing sharing by the product of cloneset sizes. Out-of-frame nonproductive sequences were analyzed to study raw recombination free of thymic and clonal selection effects. The public reads were run again by TCRdb, first through fastp at Q25 and then through MiXCR, and only productive beta chains were kept. One record per CDR3 amino acid sequence lists the most common genes and DNA. These V and J calls derive from TCRdb rather than the authors' analysis. This sample is represented by under 250,000 distinct CDR3 sequences; 6.5% to 9% of them were singletons. Jointly, the top ten make up more than 5% of the sample.

What the authors observed across the whole study: In beta out-of-frame sequences, excess twin sharing was weaker, because having fewer shared sequences lowered the signal-to-noise ratio. Invariant T cells such as MAIT and iNKT could partly confound zero-insertion analyses, though diverse VJ usage argued against this for most clonotypes. Conclusions relied on cross-sectional statistical analysis, since the same donors could not be followed over many years. Fewer insertions were carried by abundant cord blood beta clonotypes, a similar but weaker trend appeared in young adult naive repertoires, and no such trend appeared in memory repertoires. Compared with coincidental sharing between unrelated individuals, out-of-frame TCR alpha sequences shared between twins had an excess of sequences with low generation probability. In monozygotic twins, recombination models systematically underestimated out-of-frame TCR alpha sharing, but the models matched the sharing seen between unrelated individuals.

Every donor was a healthy Caucasian. The twin cohort consisted of three pairs of female monozygotic twins, all aged about 18 to 29 years. CD4+ and CD8+ T cell populations were isolated with positive isolation kits from Invitrogen. The same sample was also studied in work on yellow fever vaccine responses in identical twins. That second report states: The authors reported that the T cell response to vaccination in identical twins appeared partly convergent and partly personalized. The study precisely tracked vaccine-responding T cell clones in identical twins.

Input material: CD8+ T cells sorted from blood. This TCR was recovered from a young woman in good health. The V gene is TRBV12-3 or TRBV12-4 and the J gene is TRBJ1-2; the D gene identity is not certain. CDR3 region: CASSLAREANYGYTF. The sequenced DNA: TGTGCCAGCAGTTTAGCTCGGGAAGCTAACTATGGCTACACCTTC.